These 25 T cell receptor beta chains were sequenced from one sample in a study of siplizumab effects on memory and regulatory T cells. Generated by immunoSEQ multiplex PCR, the TCRdb table keeps only in-frame clones and is missing some. The sample has some 110,000 clones; roughly 94% are singletons. Sequenced: non-Treg CD4+ T cells sorted from blood. Receptors originate from a human donor in good health.

The chain employs TRBV27 and TRBJ2-1; TRBD1 matches 7 bases. J gave up 7 bases and V 4 bases, and 16 bases lay outside the gene matches. CDR1 is MNHEY, CDR2 SMNVEV, per germline (reference sequence). CDR3 length: 17 residues. For the CDR3, the DNA is TGTGCCAGCAGTTCACGTGTTCTACGAGGGGGCCGAAATGAGCAGTTCTTC. This gives the protein CASSSRVLRGGRNEQFF.

The chain recombines TRBV19 with TRBJ1-2; no definite D call. Germline loops: CDR1 LNHDA, CDR2 SQIVND (reference sequence). The length of the CDR3 is 12 residues. V lost 6 bases, J lost 8 bases, and 13 bases lay in between. The CDR3, as DNA: TGTGCCAGTAGCCCGAACGGCAACGGCTACACCTTC. Translated: CASSPNGNGYTF.

The chain employs TRBV5-1 and TRBJ2-3; 13 positions agree with TRBD2. The CDR3 sequence is 18 residues long. Per germline, CDR1 SGHRS and CDR2 YFSETQ. Trimming removed 0 bases from V and 3 bases from J; junction bases left unmatched: 7. The CDR3 spells CASSLGLAGGLLTDTQYF. CDR3 coding DNA: TGCGCCAGCAGCTTGGGACTAGCGGGAGGATTGCTAACAGATACGCAGTATTTT.

This chain uses TRBV9 with TRBJ1-2, with a weak D call TRBD1 (6 bases). Looked up from germline, CDR1 is SGDLS and CDR2 is YYNGEE. CDR3 length: 13 amino acids. V shed 6 bases and J shed 6 bases, with 15 bases lying between them. CDR3 sequence: CASKSSGEDGYTF. DNA for the CDR3: TGTGCCAGCAAATCTTCAGGGGAGGATGGCTACACCTTC.

The rearrangement links TRBV2 to TRBJ2-1; D gene uncertain. V lost 3 bases, J lost 5 bases, and 5 bases lay in between. The CDR3 loop spans 12 amino acids. The germline V gene has CDR1 SNHLY and CDR2 FYNNEI. This CDR3 reads CASSEVNNEQFF. The CDR3 DNA reads as TGTGCCAGCAGTGAGGTCAACAATGAGCAGTTCTTC. Filled out from reference TRBV2 and TRBJ2-1, the complete variable domain reads EPEVTQTPSHQVTQMGQEVILRCVPISNHLYFYWYRQILGQKVEFLVSFYNNEISEKSEIFDDQFSVERPDGSNFTLKIRSTKLEDSAMYFCASSEVNNEQFFGPGTRLTVL.

The chain carries TRBV27 and TRBJ1-2, with a possible D match to TRBD1 (5 bases). The CDR3 has 14 amino acids. Trimming stripped 5 bases from V and 8 bases from J, with 18 bases between. Germline V gene data show CDR1 as MNHEY and CDR2 as SMNVEV (reference sequence). In nucleotides, the CDR3 is TGTGCCAGCAGTCCCGGCGTAGGGGCAGGGGGCTACACCTTC. Its translation: CASSPGVGAGGYTF.

The V call is TRBV7-2, the J call TRBJ1-5, with unresolved D. This CDR3 is 14 amino acids long. V was clipped by 0 bases and J by 2 bases, with 5 bases between them. The germline V gene encodes CDR1 SGHTA and CDR2 FQGNSA. The CDR3 reads CASSLARGNQPQHF. The CDR3, as DNA: TGTGCCAGCAGCTTAGCTCGAGGCAATCAGCCCCAGCATTTT. Based on the CDR3 plus reference TRBV7-2 and TRBJ1-5, the full variable domain is GAGVSQSPSNKVTEKGKDVELRCDPISGHTALYWYRQSLGQGLEFLIYFQGNSAPDKSGLPSDRFSAERTGGSVSTLTIQRTQQEDSAVYLCASSLARGNQPQHFGDGTRLSIL.

The V call is TRBV5-8, the J call TRBJ1-1; no clear D gene. Germline CDR1 and CDR2: SGHTS and YDEGEE. V shed 4 bases and J shed 1 base, with 14 bases lying between them. The CDR3 runs 15 residues. The CDR3 spells CASSAQPARNTEAFF. CDR3 in DNA: TGTGCCAGCAGCGCACAGCCGGCGAGGAACACTGAAGCTTTCTTT.

This clone was detected only once. V usage is TRBV6-5 and J usage is TRBJ2-1; 7 nucleotides agree with TRBD2. The CDR3 runs 14 residues. Losses at the gene ends were 4 bases for V and 7 bases for J; bases not matched to a gene: 7. CDR1 is MNHEY, CDR2 SVGAGI, per germline. The DNA for the CDR3 is TGTGCCAGCAGTTGGGGCGGGAGCGTGAATGAGCAGTTCTTC. It encodes CASSWGGSVNEQFF.

The CDR3 sequence is CASSYGTAADTQYF. In nucleotides, the CDR3 is TGCGCCAGCAGCTACGGGACAGCCGCAGATACGCAGTATTTT. The V gene is TRBV5-1, the J gene TRBJ2-3; 7 bases match TRBD1. Germline CDR1 is SGHRS and CDR2 is YFSETQ. The V segment lost 3 bases and the J segment 4 bases; nucleotides outside the gene matches: 5. The CDR3 runs 14 residues.

This chain joins TRBV5-4 and TRBJ2-7, with TRBD2 matching over 7 bases. V was pared by 4 bases and J by 0 bases, with 1 base of the junction left unmatched. The CDR3 runs 13 residues. From germline, CDR1 is SGHNT and CDR2 YYREEE (reference sequence). This CDR3 is CASSRLASYEQYF. DNA for the CDR3: TGTGCCAGCAGCCGACTAGCCTCCTACGAGCAGTACTTC. Together with reference TRBV5-4 and TRBJ2-7, the CDR3 gives the full variable domain: ETGVTQSPTHLIKTRGQQVTLRCSSQSGHNTVSWYQQALGQGPQFIFQYYREEENGRGNFPPRFSGLQFPNYSSELNVNALELDDSALYLCASSRLASYEQYFGPGTRLTVT.

The rearrangement uses TRBV6-6 and TRBJ1-6; 10 nucleotides line up with TRBD1. CDR1 is MNHNY and CDR2 is SVGAGI in the germline V gene (reference sequence). Trimming cost V 5 bases and J 5 bases; bases outside gene matches: 3. The CDR3 consists of 15 residues. CDR3 amino acids: CASSKGQGNNSPLHF. Here the CDR3 DNA reads TGTGCCAGCAGTAAGGGACAGGGGAATAATTCACCCCTCCACTTT.

This sequence joins TRBV2 and TRBJ1-2; a possible D gene is TRBD1 (6 bases). Trimming took 8 bases from V and 1 from J, leaving 17 bases between them. The CDR3 contains 15 residues. Germline values: CDR1 SNHLY, CDR2 FYNNEI. As DNA, the CDR3 is TGTGCCAGCCGGCCTGGTCTCAGGGGTAACTATGGCTACACCTTC. Amino acid sequence: CASRPGLRGNYGYTF. Together with reference TRBV2 and TRBJ1-2, the CDR3 gives the full variable domain: EPEVTQTPSHQVTQMGQEVILRCVPISNHLYFYWYRQILGQKVEFLVSFYNNEISEKSEIFDDQFSVERPDGSNFTLKIRSTKLEDSAMYFCASRPGLRGNYGYTFGSGTRLTVV.

This sequence joins TRBV27 and TRBJ2-5; D perhaps matches TRBD2 (6 bases). V lost 5 bases and J lost 4, with 17 bases in between. The germline gives CDR1 MNHEY, CDR2 SMNVEV (reference sequence). The CDR3 consists of 15 residues. CDR3 amino acids: CASSLYIGTGETQYF. The DNA for the CDR3 is TGTGCCAGCAGTCTCTATATTGGGACTGGAGAGACCCAGTACTTC.

The chain has TRBV2 and TRBJ1-1; D not certain. In germline, CDR1 is SNHLY, CDR2 FYNNEI. V was clipped by 6 bases and J by 1 base, with 9 bases between them. CDR3 length: 13 residues. CDR3 in DNA: TGTGCCAGCAGAACACAGAGGAACACTGAAGCTTTCTTT. This gives the protein CASRTQRNTEAFF.

The chain has TRBV15 and TRBJ2-7; TRBD1 matches 7 bases. The junction had 15 bases not matched to a gene; V was cut back by 1 base and J by 0 bases. CDR3 size: 19 residues. The germline V gene has CDR1 LNHNV and CDR2 YYDKDF (reference sequence). Written as DNA, the CDR3 is TGTGCCACCAGCAGAGGACGGATGTCCAGGGGGATTGGCTCCTACGAGCAGTACTTC. It codes for CATSRGRMSRGIGSYEQYF.

CDR3 in amino acids: CAISDQPIAGGPETQYF. CDR3 coding DNA: TGTGCCATCAGTGACCAACCAATAGCGGGAGGGCCAGAGACCCAGTACTTC. The chain carries TRBV10-3 and TRBJ2-5; 11 bases map to TRBD2. CDR1 and CDR2 from the germline V gene are ENHRY and SYGVKD. This CDR3 has 17 amino acids. Unmatched junction bases numbered 10, after V lost 3 bases and J lost 4 bases.

Comments on this clone: The junction departs from germline at one end; a sequencing error may be responsible. The sample has other DNA sequences that encode this CDR3 too. Written as DNA, the CDR3 is TGTGCCAGCAGTTTGGGAGGGCGGTGGGACAGGGGGTACGAGCAGTACTTC. It encodes CASSLGGRWDRGYEQYF. The chain couples TRBV5-6 to TRBJ2-7, with 11 bases lining up with TRBD1. CDR1 is SGHDT, CDR2 YYEEEE, per germline. The CDR3 spans 17 residues.

This rearrangement joins TRBV30 to TRBJ1-5; TRBD1 agrees at 11 bases. J gave up 7 bases and V 5 bases, and 4 bases lay outside the gene matches. This CDR3 is 13 amino acids long. Germline V gene lookup returns CDR1 GTSNPN and CDR2 SVGIG (reference sequence). Written as DNA, the CDR3 is TGTGCCTGGGGGACAGGGGGAACACAGCCCCAGCATTTT. It specifies CAWGTGGTQPQHF.

The chain links TRBV6-5 to TRBJ2-3; a possible D gene is TRBD1 (5 bases). CDR1 and CDR2 from the germline V gene are MNHEY and SVGAGI. V was clipped by 4 bases and J by 2 bases, with 10 bases between them. This CDR3 has 14 amino acids. CDR3 sequence (DNA): TGTGCCAGCAGTTTTCAGGGAATCACAGATACGCAGTATTTT. It codes for CASSFQGITDTQYF.

This sequence joins TRBV5-1 and TRBJ1-6; D gene ambiguous. This CDR3 has 16 amino acids. Trimming took 3 bases from V and 14 from J, leaving 24 bases between them. CDR1 SGHRS and CDR2 YFSETQ come from the germline V gene. The CDR3 region has the DNA TGCGCCAGCAGCTCCGGGTCAGGCCAGGTCAATTCGGCCCTCCACTTT. Protein: CASSSGSGQVNSALHF.

This clone was counted a single time. V is TRBV5-6 and J is TRBJ1-6; 7 nucleotides align to TRBD1. V dropped 0 bases and J dropped 7; count of bases not matched to a gene: 4. Germline lookup yields CDR1 SGHDT and CDR2 YYEEEE. The CDR3 covers 15 residues. CDR3 bases: TGTGCCAGCAGCTTGGTGAAGGGGGCGAATTCACCCCTCCACTTT. It yields the protein CASSLVKGANSPLHF.

The gene calls are TRBV15 and TRBJ1-1; no definite D call. Germline loops: CDR1 LNHNV, CDR2 YYDKDF (reference sequence). V lost 5 bases and J lost 0, with 13 bases in between. This CDR3 is 15 amino acids long. CDR3 residues: CATSPLSALNTEAFF. CDR3 sequence (DNA): TGTGCCACCAGCCCTTTATCAGCCTTGAACACTGAAGCTTTCTTT.

The V call is TRBV7-9, the J call TRBJ2-7; no clear D gene. The CDR3 has 15 residues. Germline V gene data show CDR1 as SEHNR and CDR2 as FQNEAQ (reference sequence). Trimming removed 4 bases at V and 2 bases at J, with 15 bases between. CDR3 nucleotide sequence: TGTGCCAGCAGCTCATATGGCAGTCCTACCTACGAGCAGTACTTC. This gives the protein CASSSYGSPTYEQYF.

V gene TRBV6-6 combines with J gene TRBJ1-2; D is possibly TRBD1 (6 bases). The germline CDR1 and CDR2 sequences are MNHNY and SVGAGI (reference sequence). The CDR3 is made up of 16 amino acids. The germline V and J ends were trimmed by 7 bases and 7 bases, with 25 bases remaining between them. The CDR3 DNA follows: TGTGCCAGCACCTCCCCCCAGGGGCTGGGACCTTTTGGCTACACCTTC. Encoded protein: CASTSPQGLGPFGYTF.